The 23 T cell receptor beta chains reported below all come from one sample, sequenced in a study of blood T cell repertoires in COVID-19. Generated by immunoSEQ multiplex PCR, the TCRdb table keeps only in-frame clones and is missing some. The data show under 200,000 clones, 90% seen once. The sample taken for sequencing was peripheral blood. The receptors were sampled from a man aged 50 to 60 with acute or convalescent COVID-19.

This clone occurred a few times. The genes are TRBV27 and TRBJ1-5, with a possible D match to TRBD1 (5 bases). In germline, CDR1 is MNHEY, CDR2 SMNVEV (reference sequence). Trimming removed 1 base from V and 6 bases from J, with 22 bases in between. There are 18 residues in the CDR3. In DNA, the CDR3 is TGTGCCAGCAGTTTATACTCGCTGGGGCGAACTACCAGTCAGCCCCAGCATTTT. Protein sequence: CASSLYSLGRTTSQPQHF.

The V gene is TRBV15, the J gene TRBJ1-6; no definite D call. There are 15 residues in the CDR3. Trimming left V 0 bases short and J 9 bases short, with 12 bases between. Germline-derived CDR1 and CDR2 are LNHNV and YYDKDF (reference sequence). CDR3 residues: CATSRDTTGSSPLHF. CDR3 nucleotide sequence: TGTGCCACCAGCAGAGACACAACGGGGAGTTCACCCCTCCACTTT.

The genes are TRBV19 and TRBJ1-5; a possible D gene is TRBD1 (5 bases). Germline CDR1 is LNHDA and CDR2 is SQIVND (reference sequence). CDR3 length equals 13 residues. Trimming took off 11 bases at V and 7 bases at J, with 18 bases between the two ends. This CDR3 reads CAGAAGLGQPQHF. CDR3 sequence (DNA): TGTGCCGGGGCGGCAGGGCTCGGCCAGCCCCAGCATTTT.

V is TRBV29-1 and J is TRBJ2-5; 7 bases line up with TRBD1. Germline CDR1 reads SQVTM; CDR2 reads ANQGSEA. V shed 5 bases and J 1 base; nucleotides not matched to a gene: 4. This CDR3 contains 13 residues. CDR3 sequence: CSVIDRVQETQYF. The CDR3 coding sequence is TGCAGCGTTATAGACAGGGTCCAAGAGACCCAGTACTTC.

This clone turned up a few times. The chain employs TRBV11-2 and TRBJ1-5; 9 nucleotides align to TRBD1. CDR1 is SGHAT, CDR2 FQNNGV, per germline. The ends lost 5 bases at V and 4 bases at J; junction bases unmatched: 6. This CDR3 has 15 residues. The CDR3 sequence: CASSPSTGGNQPQHF. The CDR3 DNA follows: TGTGCCAGCAGCCCGTCGACAGGGGGGAATCAGCCCCAGCATTTT.

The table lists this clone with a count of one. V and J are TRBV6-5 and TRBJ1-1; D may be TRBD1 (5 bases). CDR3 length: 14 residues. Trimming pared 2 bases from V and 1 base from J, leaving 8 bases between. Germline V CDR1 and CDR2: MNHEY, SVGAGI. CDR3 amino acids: CASSYGQGNTEAFF. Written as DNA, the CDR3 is TGTGCCAGCAGTTACGGGCAGGGGAACACTGAAGCTTTCTTT.

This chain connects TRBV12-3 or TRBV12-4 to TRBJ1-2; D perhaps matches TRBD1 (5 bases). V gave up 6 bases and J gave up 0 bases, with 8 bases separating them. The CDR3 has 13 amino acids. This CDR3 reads CASSRGSNYGYTF. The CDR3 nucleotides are TGTGCCAGCAGCCGGGGGTCTAACTATGGCTACACCTTC.

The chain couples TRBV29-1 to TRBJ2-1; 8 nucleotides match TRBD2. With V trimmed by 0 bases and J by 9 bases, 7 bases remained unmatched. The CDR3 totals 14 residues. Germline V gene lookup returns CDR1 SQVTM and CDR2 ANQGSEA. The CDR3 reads CSVEDFGGAGEQFF. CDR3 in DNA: TGCAGCGTTGAAGATTTCGGGGGGGCCGGTGAGCAGTTCTTC.

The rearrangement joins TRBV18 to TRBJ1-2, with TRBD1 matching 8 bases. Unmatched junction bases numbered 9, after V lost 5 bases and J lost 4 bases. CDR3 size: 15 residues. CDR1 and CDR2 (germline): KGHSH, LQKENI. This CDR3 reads CASSVGPGQVYGYTF. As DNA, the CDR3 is TGTGCCAGCTCAGTAGGACCGGGACAGGTCTATGGCTACACCTTC.

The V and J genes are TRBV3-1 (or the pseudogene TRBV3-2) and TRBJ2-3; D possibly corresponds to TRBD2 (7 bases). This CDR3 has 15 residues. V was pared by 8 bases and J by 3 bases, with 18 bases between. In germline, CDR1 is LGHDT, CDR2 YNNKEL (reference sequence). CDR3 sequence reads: CASLKTGGQTDTQYF. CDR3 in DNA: TGTGCCAGCTTAAAAACCGGGGGGCAGACAGATACGCAGTATTTT.

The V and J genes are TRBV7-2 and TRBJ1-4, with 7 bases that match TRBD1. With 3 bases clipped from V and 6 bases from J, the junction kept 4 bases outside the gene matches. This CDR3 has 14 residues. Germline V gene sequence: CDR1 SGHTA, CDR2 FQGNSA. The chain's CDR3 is CASSLTGSYEKLFF. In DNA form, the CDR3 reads TGTGCCAGCAGCTTGACAGGGTCGTATGAAAAACTGTTTTTT.

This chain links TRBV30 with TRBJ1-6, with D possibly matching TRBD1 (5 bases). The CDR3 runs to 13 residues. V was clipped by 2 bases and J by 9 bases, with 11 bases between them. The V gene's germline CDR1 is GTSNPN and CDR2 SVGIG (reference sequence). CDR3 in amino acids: CAWSWGGSSPLHF. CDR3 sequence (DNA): TGTGCCTGGAGTTGGGGCGGCAGTTCACCCCTCCACTTT.

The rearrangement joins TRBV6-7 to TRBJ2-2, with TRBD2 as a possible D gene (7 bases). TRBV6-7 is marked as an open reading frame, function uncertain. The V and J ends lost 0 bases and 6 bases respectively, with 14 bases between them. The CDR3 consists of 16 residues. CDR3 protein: CASSYSPTGGPGELFF. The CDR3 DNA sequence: TGTGCCAGCAGTTACTCTCCCACCGGGGGGCCCGGGGAGCTGTTTTTT.

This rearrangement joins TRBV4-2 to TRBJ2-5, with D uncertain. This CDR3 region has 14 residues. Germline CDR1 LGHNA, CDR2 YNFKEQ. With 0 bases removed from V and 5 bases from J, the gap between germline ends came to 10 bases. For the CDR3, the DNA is TGTGCCAGCAGCCAAGATTTGGGCTGGGAGACCCAGTACTTC. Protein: CASSQDLGWETQYF.

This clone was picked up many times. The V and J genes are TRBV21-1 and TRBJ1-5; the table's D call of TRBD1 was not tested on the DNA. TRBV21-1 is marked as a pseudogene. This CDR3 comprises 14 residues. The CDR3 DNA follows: TGTGCCAGCCTCGGACAGCATAGCAATCAGCCCCAGCATTTT. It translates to CASLGQHSNQPQHF.

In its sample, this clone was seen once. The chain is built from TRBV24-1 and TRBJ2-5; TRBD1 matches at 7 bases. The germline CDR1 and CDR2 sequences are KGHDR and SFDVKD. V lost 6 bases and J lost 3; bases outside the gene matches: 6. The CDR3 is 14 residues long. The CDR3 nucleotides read TGTGCCACCAGTTACGACAGGGACGAAGAGACCCAGTACTTC. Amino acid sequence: CATSYDRDEETQYF.

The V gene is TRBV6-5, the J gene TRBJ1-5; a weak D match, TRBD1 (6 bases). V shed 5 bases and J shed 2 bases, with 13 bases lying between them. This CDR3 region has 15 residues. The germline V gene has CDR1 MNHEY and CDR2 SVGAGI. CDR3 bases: TGTGCCAGCAGTCACGACAGGTGGGGCAATCAGCCCCAGCATTTT. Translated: CASSHDRWGNQPQHF.

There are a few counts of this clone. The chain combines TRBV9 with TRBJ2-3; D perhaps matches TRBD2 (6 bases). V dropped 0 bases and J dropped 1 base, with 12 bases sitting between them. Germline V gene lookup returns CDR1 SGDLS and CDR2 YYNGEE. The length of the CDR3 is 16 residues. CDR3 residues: CASSVVDTGGTDTQYF. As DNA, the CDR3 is TGTGCCAGCAGCGTAGTGGACACGGGAGGCACAGATACGCAGTATTTT.

This CDR3 reads CASSSGTGANYGYTF. CDR3 nucleotides: TGCGCCAGCAGCTCTGGGACAGGGGCTAACTATGGCTACACCTTC. The chain uses TRBV5-1 and TRBJ1-2, with 10 bases identical to TRBD1. The V and J ends lost 3 bases and 0 bases, in that order; junction bases with no gene match: 2. Germline CDR1 and CDR2: SGHRS and YFSETQ. There are 15 residues in the CDR3. Full variable domain (remainder filled in from reference TRBV5-1 and TRBJ1-2): KAGVTQTPRYLIKTRGQQVTLSCSPISGHRSVSWYQQTPGQGLQFLFEYFSETQRNKGNFPGRFSGRQFSNSRSEMNVSTLELGDSALYLCASSSGTGANYGYTFGSGTRLTVV.

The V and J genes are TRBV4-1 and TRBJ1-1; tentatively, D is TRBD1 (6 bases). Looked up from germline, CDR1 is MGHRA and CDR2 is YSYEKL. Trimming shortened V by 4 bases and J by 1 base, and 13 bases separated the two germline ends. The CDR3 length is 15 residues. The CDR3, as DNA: TGCGCCAGCAGCCCGACCGAGGGACAGAACACTGAAGCTTTCTTT. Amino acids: CASSPTEGQNTEAFF.

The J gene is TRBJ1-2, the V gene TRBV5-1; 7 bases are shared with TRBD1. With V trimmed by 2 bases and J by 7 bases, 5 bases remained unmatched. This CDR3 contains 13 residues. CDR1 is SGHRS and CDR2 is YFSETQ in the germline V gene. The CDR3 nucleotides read TGCGCCAGCAGCTTAGGACAGGTCGGTGGCTACACCTTC. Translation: CASSLGQVGGYTF.

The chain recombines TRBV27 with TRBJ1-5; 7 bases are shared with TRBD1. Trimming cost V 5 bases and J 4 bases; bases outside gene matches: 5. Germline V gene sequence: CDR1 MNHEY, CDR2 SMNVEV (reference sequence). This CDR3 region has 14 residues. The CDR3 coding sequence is TGTGCCAGCAGTCCATTGGGACAGAATCAGCCCCAGCATTTT. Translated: CASSPLGQNQPQHF.

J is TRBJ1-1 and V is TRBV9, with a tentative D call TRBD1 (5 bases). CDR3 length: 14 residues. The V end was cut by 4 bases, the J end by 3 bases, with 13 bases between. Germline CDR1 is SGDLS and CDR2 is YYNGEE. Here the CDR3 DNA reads TGTGCCAGCAGCCCGGAGGGCAGGGACACTGAAGCTTTCTTT. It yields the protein CASSPEGRDTEAFF.